The text below deals with one T cell receptor beta chain. The source of the sample is a study of blood T cell repertoires in COVID-19. Study-level background: Sources were T cells, B-cell-depleted T cells, or PBMCs; the material itself was cDNA or gDNA.

Enrollment of patients from Seattle took place during active infection, with longitudinal follow-up. Per the original methods: The assay estimated nucleated cells by amplifying reference gene primers. The data were produced by immunoSEQ multiplex PCR, yet TCRdb's version contains in-frame clones alone and is incomplete. D and trimming come from the DNA, and the V and J calls and clone size come from that table. The sample yields about 200,000 clones, about 88% seen once. The V and J ends lost 1 base and 0 bases respectively, with 3 bases between them. CDR1 MNHEY and CDR2 SVGAGI come from the germline V gene. This CDR3 is built from 14 residues.

This rearrangement joins TRBV6-5 to TRBJ2-2; no reliable D call. Input material: peripheral blood. This receptor was taken from a man in his fifties or sixties with COVID-19, enrolled during active disease. In DNA, the CDR3 is TGTGCCAGCAGTTACTTCTCGAACACCGGGGAGCTGTTTTTT. Translation: CASSYFSNTGELFF.